The clone carrying this TCR beta chain was seen a few times. Its antigen is not identified. V was clipped by 0 bases and J by 3 bases, with 7 bases between them. Germline lookup yields CDR1 MNHEY and CDR2 SVGEGT. The CDR3 is 14 amino acids. Authors' analysis steps: Variation in CDR3 across clinicopathological groups served as the basis for constructing a distant-metastasis classifier in papillary thyroid cancer. From the PCR reads, TCRdb re-called clones with MiXCR. The authors' filters were not applied to this entry. The repertoire holds around 21,000 clones, with about 35% as singletons. The data stem from a study of metastatic and nonmetastatic thyroid tumors. About the study: Across blood and tumor or nodule tissue, repertoires from malignant and benign thyroid patients were compared with one another.

Every patient underwent thyroid surgery untreated. Overall study results and limits: It was reportedly found that TCR beta diversity was significantly higher in malignant thyroid tumors than in benign nodules, a difference seen in both blood and tumor samples.

The receptor's source is a female donor with papillary thyroid cancer or a benign thyroid nodule (not recorded which). Some clones in this sample may be carry-over from other donors' samples. The chain employs TRBV6-2 or TRBV6-3 and TRBJ2-3; D uncertain. Sequenced sample: tumor tissue. CDR3 residues: CASSYSILTDTQYF. CDR3 sequence (DNA): TGTGCCAGCAGTTACTCGATACTAACAGATACGCAGTATTTT.